Listed below are T cell receptor beta chains from one sample, sequenced in a study of PD-1 blockade in classical Hodgkin lymphoma. Profiling relied on immunoSEQ multiplex PCR, and the TCRdb table lists in-frame clones only, not all of them. This repertoire shows 70,000 or so clones, roughly 92% found once; its top ten account for 2.6%. Sequencing was done on a sample of peripheral blood mononuclear cells (PBMCs). Every receptor here comes from a human donor with classical Hodgkin lymphoma. Both conserved end residues are part of each CDR3. A D gene is named only where the DNA matches it firmly. Clone size is shown for a subset of rows, as once, few, many or a class of expanded clone.

v_gene	abundance	d_gene	j_gene	CDR3aa	CDR3nt
TRBV7-6	-	-	TRBJ1-4	CASSPGGGNEKLFF	TGTGCCAGCAGCCCGGGAGGGGGGAATGAAAAACTGTTTTTT
TRBV5-1	-	TRBD1	TRBJ1-4	CASSLGGGTNEKLFF	TGCGCCAGCAGCTTGGGAGGGGGCACTAATGAAAAACTGTTTTTT
TRBV7-9	-	-	TRBJ1-6	CASGAVSYNSPLHF	TGTGCCAGCGGGGCAGTGAGCTATAATTCACCCCTCCACTTT
TRBV2	-	TRBD1	TRBJ1-3	CASSLDRGEHYTIYF	TGTGCCAGCAGCCTAGACAGGGGGGAGCATTACACCATATATTTT
TRBV2	-	-	TRBJ1-2	CASAPDSGYTF	TGTGCCAGCGCGCCCGACTCAGGCTACACCTTC
TRBV11-3	-	-	TRBJ2-2	CASSLGGRTGELFF	TGTGCCAGCAGCTTAGGGGGTCGGACCGGGGAGCTGTTTTTT
TRBV6-1	-	TRBD1	TRBJ1-2	CAIKTGTSIDGYTF	TGTGCCATTAAGACAGGGACTTCCATTGATGGCTACACCTTC
TRBV7-2	-	-	TRBJ2-1	CASSSGIFGGDEQFF	TGTGCCAGCAGCTCGGGAATCTTTGGGGGCGATGAGCAGTTCTTC
TRBV14	-	TRBD2	TRBJ2-1	CASSQGLAGYSEQFF	TGTGCCAGCAGCCAAGGACTAGCGGGATACAGTGAGCAGTTCTTC
TRBV7-2	-	-	TRBJ2-1	CASSLAGLANEQFF	TGTGCCAGCAGCTTAGCGGGACTGGCGAATGAGCAGTTCTTC
TRBV7-9	few	TRBD1	TRBJ2-7	CASSAAPGQGAYEQYF	TGTGCCAGCAGCGCCGCTCCGGGACAGGGCGCCTACGAGCAGTACTTC
TRBV27	-	-	TRBJ2-7	CASSFSLRRGLLAAYEQYF	TGTGCCAGCAGTTTTTCCCTCAGACGGGGGCTTCTAGCAGCTTACGAGCAGTACTTC
TRBV7-9	-	-	TRBJ2-7	CASSPGGQGGEQYF	TGTGCCAGCAGCCCTGGGGGCCAGGGCGGAGAGCAGTACTTC
TRBV9	-	-	TRBJ1-1	CASSVESDTEAFF	TGTGCCAGCAGCGTAGAGTCCGACACTGAAGCTTTCTTT
TRBV5-4	-	TRBD2	TRBJ2-1	CASSPLTSGEQFF	TGTGCCAGCAGCCCACTAACTAGCGGGGAGCAGTTCTTC
TRBV25-1	-	-	TRBJ2-2	CASSVEVNTGELFF	TGTGCCAGCAGTGTAGAAGTGAACACCGGGGAGCTGTTTTTT
TRBV7-6	-	-	TRBJ2-7	CASSSGPYEQYF	TGTGCCAGCAGCTCGGGACCCTACGAGCAGTACTTC
TRBV7-3	-	TRBD1	TRBJ2-6	CASSLTLGTGSPGANVLTF	TGTGCCAGCAGCTTAACGCTCGGGACAGGGAGCCCTGGGGCCAACGTCCTGACTTTC
TRBV5-8	-	TRBD2	TRBJ2-3	CASSLELAGYTDTQYF	TGTGCCAGCAGCTTGGAATTAGCGGGATACACAGATACGCAGTATTTT
TRBV5-6	-	TRBD1	TRBJ1-1	CASSIDRTGRVTEAFF	TGTGCCAGCAGCATCGACAGGACAGGGAGGGTCACTGAAGCTTTCTTT
TRBV18	-	-	TRBJ1-2	CASSADTKSYGYTF	TGTGCCAGCTCGGCGGACACTAAGAGCTATGGCTACACCTTC
TRBV19	-	TRBD2	TRBJ2-1	CASSILGGRASDEQFF	TGTGCCAGTAGTATCTTAGGCGGGAGAGCGAGCGATGAGCAGTTCTTC
TRBV5-1	-	TRBD1	TRBJ2-2	CASSRQGDTGELFF	TGCGCCAGCAGTAGACAGGGAGACACCGGGGAGCTGTTTTTT
TRBV5-6	-	-	TRBJ1-1	CASSLLNTEAFF	TGTGCCAGCAGCTTACTTAACACTGAAGCTTTCTTT
TRBV16	-	TRBD1	TRBJ1-4	CASSQSRGDSEKLFF	TGTGCCAGCAGCCAATCGCGGGGGGACAGTGAAAAACTGTTTTTT
TRBV6-4	-	TRBD1	TRBJ1-5	CASRGEGAGNQPQHF	TGTGCCAGCAGAGGGGAGGGGGCTGGCAATCAGCCCCAGCATTTT
TRBV27	-	TRBD1	TRBJ2-7	CASGTGEYEQYF	TGTGCCAGCGGCACAGGGGAATACGAGCAGTACTTC
TRBV19	-	-	TRBJ2-2	CASSIQPRTVTGELFF	TGTGCCAGTAGTATTCAACCGCGGACAGTCACCGGGGAGCTGTTTTTT
TRBV5-1	-	TRBD1	TRBJ2-1	CASSLGTGVTFNEQFF	TGCGCCAGCAGCTTGGGAACAGGGGTCACGTTCAATGAGCAGTTCTTC
TRBV6-5	-	TRBD1	TRBJ1-2	CASSYSTGDGYTF	TGTGCCAGCAGTTACTCTACAGGGGATGGCTACACCTTC
TRBV19	-	TRBD2	TRBJ2-7	CASSIKGDYSYEQYF	TGTGCCAGTAGTATTAAAGGGGACTACTCCTACGAGCAGTACTTC
TRBV5-1	once	TRBD1	TRBJ2-2	CASSDFGTANTGELFF	TGCGCCAGCAGCGATTTCGGGACAGCGAACACCGGGGAGCTGTTTTTT
TRBV7-2	-	-	TRBJ1-1	CASSSSYAGSPEAFF	TGTGCCAGCAGCTCATCCTACGCTGGATCCCCTGAAGCTTTCTTT
TRBV9	-	-	TRBJ1-2	CASSARLGGWDGGYTF	TGTGCCAGCAGCGCCAGGTTGGGTGGATGGGATGGGGGCTACACCTTC
TRBV7-6	-	-	TRBJ1-4	CASSLSLGRGEKLFF	TGTGCCAGCAGCTTATCTCTAGGGAGGGGTGAAAAACTGTTTTTT
TRBV6-6	-	TRBD1	TRBJ1-2	CAGQRQGVNYGYTF	TGTGCCGGACAAAGACAGGGCGTTAACTATGGCTACACCTTC
TRBV15	-	-	TRBJ1-1	CATSRGGRKWLNTEAFF	TGTGCCACCAGCCGAGGGGGGCGCAAGTGGCTGAACACTGAAGCTTTCTTT
TRBV10-3	-	-	TRBJ2-7	CAISADSLYEQYF	TGTGCCATCAGTGCCGACAGCCTCTACGAGCAGTACTTC